The 15 T cell receptor beta chains in this list originate from one sample, sequenced in a study of type 1 regulatory T cells. Each CDR3 protein gets one entry after TCRdb re-called the reads with MiXCR. Of 90,000 to 100,000 distinct CDR3 sequences detected, 30% to 35% appear once; the ten largest clones hold 2% to 2.5%. Sequencing input: CD4+ T cells, either the whole sample or a sorted fraction (not recorded which). The receptor source for this set is a human donor in good health.

This chain joins TRBV6-5 and TRBJ2-5; D is possibly TRBD1 or TRBD2 (7 bases each). Germline V CDR1 and CDR2: MNHEY, SVGAGI. The CDR3 sequence is 12 residues long. The germline V and J ends were trimmed by 9 bases and 9 bases, with 17 bases remaining between them. The CDR3 region is CASRQGGEAQYF. CDR3 DNA sequence: TGTGCCAGTAGACAGGGAGGGGAGGCCCAGTACTTC.

The J gene is TRBJ2-1, the V gene TRBV24-1; D is unresolved. Per the germline V gene, CDR1 is KGHDR and CDR2 is SFDVKD. The CDR3 is made up of 14 amino acids. Trimming left V 4 bases short and J 3 bases short, with 9 bases between. The CDR3 is CATSDPFDYNEQFF. CDR3 sequence (DNA): TGTGCCACCAGTGACCCCTTCGACTACAATGAGCAGTTCTTC.

In this sample, this clonotype turned up a few times. J is TRBJ2-2 and V is TRBV20-1; D possibly corresponds to TRBD2 (12 bases). CDR1 and CDR2 from the germline V gene are DFQATT and SNEGSKA (reference sequence). Trimming took 6 bases from V and 7 from J, leaving 30 bases between them. CDR3 size: 18 residues. CDR3 loop: CSAGDRGLLGLAGGELFF. In DNA, the CDR3 is TGCAGTGCCGGGGACAGGGGGTTATTGGGACTAGCGGGCGGGGAGCTGTTTTTT.

A few counts support this clonotype. This chain uses TRBV30 with TRBJ2-5; D is perhaps TRBD1 (5 bases). Germline CDR1 is GTSNPN and CDR2 is SVGIG (reference sequence). The CDR3 runs to 14 residues. Trimming removed 1 base at V and 13 bases at J, with 22 bases between. The CDR3 sequence: CAWSGTGPPPISYF. In DNA form, the CDR3 reads TGTGCCTGGAGTGGTACAGGCCCACCACCTATTTCGTACTTC.

This clonotype was detected a few times. The chain employs TRBV7-2 and TRBJ1-6, with 9 bases identical to TRBD1. Germline loops: CDR1 SGHTA, CDR2 FQGNSA. Germline trimming cut 5 bases from V and 11 bases from J; bases unmatched to any gene: 7. This CDR3 is 14 amino acids long. CDR3 in amino acids: CASSTRDRAAPLHF. CDR3 nucleotides: TGTGCCAGCAGCACTCGGGACAGGGCAGCACCCCTCCACTTT.

This clonotype was counted between two and nine times. V gene TRBV29-1 combines with J gene TRBJ1-5; the match to TRBD1 covers 8 bases. Germline CDR1 SQVTM, CDR2 ANQGSEA. The J segment lost 2 bases and the V segment lost 7 bases, leaving 7 bases of the junction unmatched. There are 14 residues in the CDR3. This CDR3 reads CSASTGDRNQPQHF. CDR3 coding DNA: TGCAGCGCCTCGACAGGGGATCGCAATCAGCCCCAGCATTTT.

This clonotype has only a few counts. The chain combines TRBV20-1 with TRBJ2-1; 10 bases match TRBD2. Germline CDR1 is DFQATT and CDR2 is SNEGSKA (reference sequence). The V and J ends lost 6 bases and 3 bases, in that order; junction bases with no gene match: 11. The CDR3 runs 16 residues. The CDR3 loop is CSATSLAGEIYNEQFF. CDR3 in DNA: TGCAGTGCAACCTCTCTAGCGGGAGAGATCTACAATGAGCAGTTCTTC.

The rearrangement joins TRBV5-6 to TRBJ2-1; D gene unclear. Germline V gives CDR1 SGHDT, CDR2 YYEEEE. V dropped 1 base and J dropped 14 bases, with 10 bases sitting between them. This CDR3 has 11 amino acids. The CDR3 is CASSLQGPEFF. CDR3 DNA sequence: TGTGCCAGCAGCTTGCAAGGGCCTGAGTTCTTC.

This clonotype has a handful of counts. The V call is TRBV7-2, the J call TRBJ2-7; TRBD1 agrees at 8 bases. Germline V gene sequence: CDR1 SGHTA, CDR2 FQGNSA. J gave up 1 base and V 1 base, and 3 bases lay outside the gene matches. The CDR3 has 15 amino acids. CDR3 loop: CASSLGGQGSYEQYF. The DNA for the CDR3 is TGTGCCAGCAGCTTAGGTGGACAGGGTTCCTACGAGCAGTACTTC.

This clonotype was counted between two and nine times. The rearrangement uses TRBV12-3 or TRBV12-4 and TRBJ2-7, with 8 positions matching TRBD2. J gave up 1 base and V 4 bases, and 12 bases lay outside the gene matches. The CDR3 covers 17 residues. CDR3 DNA: TGTGCCAGCAGTTCCGGGAGGGCGAGGAAGGTGTCCTACGAGCAGTACTTC. This gives the protein CASSSGRARKVSYEQYF.

V is TRBV10-3 and J is TRBJ2-7; D perhaps matches TRBD1 (6 bases). V was pared by 6 bases and J by 0 bases, with 12 bases between. The germline V gene has CDR1 ENHRY and CDR2 SYGVKD. The CDR3 extends over 14 amino acids. CDR3 nucleotides: TGTGCCATCAGCTCGGACAGAAGCTCCTACGAGCAGTACTTC. Translated: CAISSDRSSYEQYF.

The V gene is TRBV5-4, the J gene TRBJ2-5; D not certain. The CDR3 length is 15 residues. V was pared by 2 bases and J by 2 bases, with 13 bases between. From germline, CDR1 is SGHNT and CDR2 YYREEE (reference sequence). The CDR3 is CASSLVDGLQETQYF. The CDR3 DNA reads as TGTGCCAGCAGCTTAGTCGACGGGTTACAAGAGACCCAGTACTTC.

This clonotype was seen only a few times. The chain carries TRBV7-3 and TRBJ2-1, with D perhaps TRBD2 (6 bases). The CDR3 spans 13 residues. The germline gives CDR1 SGHTA, CDR2 FQGTGA. The V end was cut by 5 bases, the J end by 5 bases, with 10 bases between. In DNA, the CDR3 is TGTGCCAGCAGCACCGGACTAAACAATGAGCAGTTCTTC. Protein: CASSTGLNNEQFF.

J is TRBJ2-7 and V is TRBV20-1; 10 bases line up with TRBD2. The CDR3 totals 16 residues. Looked up from germline, CDR1 is DFQATT and CDR2 is SNEGSKA (reference sequence). V lost 0 bases and J lost 4; bases outside the gene matches: 9. The CDR3 bases are TGCAGTGCTAGAGATGTTGCTAGCGGGAGTGGATACGAGCAGTACTTC. Protein: CSARDVASGSGYEQYF.

This clonotype turned up a few times. The rearrangement links TRBV20-1 to TRBJ2-3, with 10 bases aligning to TRBD2. The CDR3 length is 15 residues. Looked up from germline, CDR1 is DFQATT and CDR2 is SNEGSKA (reference sequence). V trimming: 2 bases; J trimming: 0 bases; junction bases outside the gene matches: 2. The CDR3 is CSARPSGGSTDTQYF. The CDR3 DNA is TGCAGTGCTAGACCTAGCGGGGGTAGCACAGATACGCAGTATTTT.